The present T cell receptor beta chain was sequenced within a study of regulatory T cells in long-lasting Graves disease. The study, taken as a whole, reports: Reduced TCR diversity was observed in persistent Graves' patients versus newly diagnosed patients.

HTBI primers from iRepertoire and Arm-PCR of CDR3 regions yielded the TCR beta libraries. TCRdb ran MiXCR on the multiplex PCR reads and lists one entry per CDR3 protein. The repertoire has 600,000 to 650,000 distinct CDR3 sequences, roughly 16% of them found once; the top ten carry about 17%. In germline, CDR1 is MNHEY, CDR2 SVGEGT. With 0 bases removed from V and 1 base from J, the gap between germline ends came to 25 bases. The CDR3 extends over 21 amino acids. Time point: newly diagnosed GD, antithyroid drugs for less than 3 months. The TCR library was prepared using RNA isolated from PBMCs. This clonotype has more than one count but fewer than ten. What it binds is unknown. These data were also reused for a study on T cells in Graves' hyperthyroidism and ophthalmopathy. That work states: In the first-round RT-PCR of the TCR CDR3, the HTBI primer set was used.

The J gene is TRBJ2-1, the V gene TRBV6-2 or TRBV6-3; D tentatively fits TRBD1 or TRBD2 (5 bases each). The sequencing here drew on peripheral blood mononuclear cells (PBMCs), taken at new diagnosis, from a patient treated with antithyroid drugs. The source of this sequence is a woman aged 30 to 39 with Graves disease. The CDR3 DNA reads TGTGCCAGCAGTTACTCTCAGGGAATAAGCGGTTCATTCGATTCCTACAATGAGCAGTTCTTC. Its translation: CASSYSQGISGSFDSYNEQFF.